One and the same sample provided the 30 T cell receptor beta chains below, sequenced in a study of blood T cell repertoires in COVID-19. Data came from immunoSEQ multiplex PCR; TCRdb stores just in-frame clones and leaves some out. This repertoire shows approximately 110,000 clones, approximately 85% found once; its top ten account for under 3.5%. What was sequenced was peripheral blood. These receptors came from a woman older than 75 with COVID-19, enrolled during active disease.

This clone came up a few times. The V call is TRBV27, the J call TRBJ2-3; 13 nucleotides agree with TRBD2. This CDR3 has 18 amino acids. The germline CDR1 and CDR2 sequences are MNHEY and SMNVEV (reference sequence). J lost 1 base, V lost 5 bases, and 9 bases had no gene match. In DNA, the CDR3 is TGTGCCAGCAGTCCGACACGACTAGCGGGAGGTGGCACAGATACGCAGTATTTT. Protein product: CASSPTRLAGGGTDTQYF.

The J gene is TRBJ1-3, the V gene TRBV2, with D unresolved. This CDR3 has 14 amino acids. V shed 6 bases and J shed 1 base, with 10 bases lying between them. In germline, CDR1 is SNHLY, CDR2 FYNNEI. The CDR3 nucleotides are TGTGCCAGCAGATCCGCCGGTTCTGGAAACACCATATATTTT. This gives the protein CASRSAGSGNTIYF.

To note about this clone: The limits of the CDR3 on the DNA are not certain, so only TCRdb's listed CDR3 is given. The rearrangement uses TRBV21-1 and TRBJ2-2; the D call in the table, TRBD1, was not verified against the DNA. TRBV21-1 is a documented pseudogene. The CDR3 is 17 residues long, ends included. CDR3 sequence: CASSKEFGRGNGGELFF.

V is TRBV7-2 and J is TRBJ2-3; D remains unclear. CDR1 and CDR2 from the germline V gene are SGHTA and FQGNSA. V lost 5 bases and J 0 bases, leaving 12 bases between the germline ends. This CDR3 is 15 amino acids long. In DNA form, the CDR3 reads TGTGCCAGCAGCCCTGTTGAGTCTAGCACAGATACGCAGTATTTT. This sequence encodes CASSPVESSTDTQYF.

The genes are TRBV5-1 and TRBJ2-2; perhaps TRBD1 as D (6 bases). The germline V gene has CDR1 SGHRS and CDR2 YFSETQ. The CDR3 loop spans 17 amino acids. Between the trimmed V and J ends, which lost 0 bases and 4 bases, there was a span of 16 bases. CDR3 sequence: CASSLGGPGDITGELFF. The CDR3 bases are TGCGCCAGCAGCTTGGGGGGGCCGGGTGATATCACCGGGGAGCTGTTTTTT.

This clone has more than one count but fewer than ten. V is TRBV6-1 and J is TRBJ1-5, with 7 nucleotides matching TRBD1. Germline trimming cut 1 base from V and 7 bases from J; bases unmatched to any gene: 4. CDR1 and CDR2 from the germline V gene are MNHNS and SASEGT. The CDR3 totals 14 residues. The CDR3 loop reads CASSEEQGYQPQHF. CDR3 bases: TGTGCCAGCAGTGAAGAACAGGGGTACCAGCCCCAGCATTTT.

This sequence joins TRBV6-5 and TRBJ1-5; D ambiguous. CDR3 length equals 14 residues. Trimming took 6 bases from V and 7 from J, leaving 16 bases between them. CDR1 is MNHEY, CDR2 SVGAGI, per germline. The chain's CDR3 is CASSLDTIGQPQHF. The CDR3 nucleotides are TGTGCCAGCAGCCTCGACACGATAGGCCAGCCCCAGCATTTT.

The chain joins TRBV9 to TRBJ2-3; the match to TRBD2 covers 7 bases. The CDR3 runs 17 residues. V was pared by 0 bases and J by 6 bases, with 13 bases of the junction left unmatched. Looked up from germline, CDR1 is SGDLS and CDR2 is YYNGEE. CDR3 sequence: CASSVAWGSGSRDTQYF. CDR3 DNA sequence: TGTGCCAGCAGCGTAGCTTGGGGTAGCGGGTCCCGGGATACGCAGTATTTT.

The V and J genes are TRBV11-3 and TRBJ2-7; D might be TRBD1 (6 bases). The CDR3 is 16 residues long. The germline gives CDR1 SGHNT, CDR2 YENEEA. V was pared by 5 bases and J by 3 bases, with 20 bases between. The CDR3 region has the DNA TGTGCCAGCAGCCAAAGACAGGAAGGCCAAGGCTACGAGCAGTACTTC. This translates into CASSQRQEGQGYEQYF.

The V call is TRBV4-3, the J call TRBJ1-1; no firm D call. CDR1 LGHNA and CDR2 YSLEER come from the germline V gene. V shed 1 base and J shed 0 bases, with 6 bases lying between them. The CDR3 is 14 residues long. CDR3 loop: CASSQAQMNTEAFF. Here the CDR3 DNA reads TGCGCCAGCAGCCAAGCCCAAATGAACACTGAAGCTTTCTTT.

The rearrangement joins TRBV28 to TRBJ2-1; TRBD2 is a possible D gene (5 bases). The ends were cut back, 5 bases at V and 4 bases at J, with 12 bases in the middle. Germline CDR1 and CDR2: MDHEN and SYDVKM. The CDR3 spans 14 residues. The DNA for the CDR3 is TGTGCCAGCAGTCGAAAAACTAGGTACAATGAGCAGTTCTTC. This translates into CASSRKTRYNEQFF.

This clone was counted between two and nine times. The chain links TRBV28 to TRBJ2-2, with D possibly being TRBD1 (6 bases). Germline lookup yields CDR1 MDHEN and CDR2 SYDVKM. Trimming stripped 6 bases from V and 6 bases from J, with 8 bases between. This CDR3 region has 12 residues. The CDR3 DNA reads TGTGCCAGCAGAGGGGGTCCCGGGGAGCTGTTTTTT. Protein: CASRGGPGELFF.

This clone was seen a handful of times. This chain joins TRBV3-1 (or the pseudogene TRBV3-2) and TRBJ2-2; possibly TRBD2 for D (5 bases). Between the trimmed V and J ends, which lost 5 bases and 3 bases, there was a span of 10 bases. Looked up from germline, CDR1 is LGHDT and CDR2 is YNNKEL (reference sequence). The CDR3 runs to 14 residues. Here the CDR3 DNA reads TGTGCCAGCAGCGCACTAGGTGACACCGGGGAGCTGTTTTTT. It encodes CASSALGDTGELFF.

This rearrangement joins TRBV6-1 to TRBJ1-4; 8 bases align to TRBD1. Germline trimming cut 2 bases from V and 11 bases from J; bases unmatched to any gene: 7. The CDR3 runs 14 residues. CDR1 is MNHNS and CDR2 is SASEGT in the germline V gene. Written as DNA, the CDR3 is TGTGCCAGCAGTGAACCGCCTGGACAGGGCAAACTGTTTTTT. It specifies CASSEPPGQGKLFF.

The J gene is TRBJ2-3, the V gene TRBV19; TRBD2 is a possible D gene (5 bases). From germline, CDR1 is LNHDA and CDR2 SQIVND (reference sequence). V lost 3 bases, J lost 0 bases, and 22 bases lay in between. This CDR3 spans 19 amino acids. The CDR3 spells CASSIRLSQRGTSTDTQYF. CDR3 sequence (DNA): TGTGCCAGTAGTATTCGCCTTTCACAACGGGGAACAAGCACAGATACGCAGTATTTT. Full variable domain (outside the CDR3, taken from reference TRBV19 and TRBJ2-3): DGGITQSPKYLFRKEGQNVTLSCEQNLNHDAMYWYRQDPGQGLRLIYYSQIVNDFQKGDIAEGYSVSREKKESFPLTVTSAQKNPTAFYLCASSIRLSQRGTSTDTQYFGPGTRLTVL.

The gene calls are TRBV7-2 and TRBJ2-2; possibly TRBD2 for D (6 bases). This CDR3 comprises 16 residues. V was pared by 0 bases and J by 4 bases, with 12 bases between. Germline V gives CDR1 SGHTA, CDR2 FQGNSA. CDR3 bases: TGTGCCAGCAGCTTAGCGCCTAGCGTTAGCACCGGGGAGCTGTTTTTT. This translates into CASSLAPSVSTGELFF.

In its sample, this clone was seen once. This chain joins TRBV10-3 and TRBJ1-2; D might be TRBD1 (5 bases). The CDR3 has 16 amino acids. Trimming took 1 base from V and 3 from J, leaving 15 bases between them. Looked up from germline, CDR1 is ENHRY and CDR2 is SYGVKD. The CDR3 region is CAISELVGVVDYGYTF. The CDR3 DNA reads TGTGCCATCAGTGAGTTGGTAGGGGTTGTGGACTATGGCTACACCTTC.

The chain carries TRBV27 and TRBJ1-2; the match to TRBD1 covers 9 bases. The germline V gene encodes CDR1 MNHEY and CDR2 SMNVEV (reference sequence). This CDR3 has 13 residues. Unmatched junction bases numbered 4, after V lost 6 bases and J lost 5 bases. DNA of the CDR3: TGTGCCAGCAGACAGGGGGCGGGGTATGGCTACACCTTC. This codes for CASRQGAGYGYTF.

This chain uses TRBV24-1 with TRBJ2-5, with 12 bases aligning to TRBD1. The CDR3 totals 19 residues. Germline values: CDR1 KGHDR, CDR2 SFDVKD. With V trimmed by 4 bases and J by 5 bases, 16 bases remained unmatched. The CDR3 loop reads CATSDPSGGDRGPWETQYF. For the CDR3, the DNA is TGTGCCACCAGTGACCCCTCGGGGGGGGACAGGGGGCCGTGGGAGACCCAGTACTTC.

This clone was observed a few times. Here the CDR3 reads CASSQDWPTPQDEKLFF. In DNA, the CDR3 is TGTGCCAGCAGCCAAGATTGGCCCACCCCTCAAGATGAAAAACTGTTTTTT. The chain carries TRBV4-2 and TRBJ1-4, with unresolved D. The germline CDR1 and CDR2 sequences are LGHNA and YNFKEQ. Deletions cut 0 bases from V and 6 bases from J, with 17 bases between. The CDR3 spans 17 residues.

The chain has TRBV2 and TRBJ2-7; 7 bases fit TRBD2. Germline loops: CDR1 SNHLY, CDR2 FYNNEI. The CDR3 is made up of 14 amino acids. Losses at the gene ends were 7 bases for V and 3 bases for J; bases not matched to a gene: 9. The CDR3 is CASKEASGHYEQYF. The DNA of the CDR3 is TGTGCCAGCAAGGAGGCTAGCGGCCACTACGAGCAGTACTTC.

This CDR3 is CASSTGLAGLNEQFF. The CDR3 DNA reads as TGTGCCAGCAGCACAGGACTAGCGGGACTCAATGAGCAGTTCTTC. The V gene is TRBV7-2, the J gene TRBJ2-1; 12 bases agree with TRBD2. Trimming took 5 bases from V and 6 from J; bases not matched to a gene: 5. CDR3 length: 15 residues. Germline V CDR1 and CDR2: SGHTA, FQGNSA.

This clone showed up just once. The gene calls are TRBV20-1 and TRBJ2-7; D remains unclear. V was clipped by 6 bases and J by 2 bases, with 8 bases between them. The germline gives CDR1 DFQATT, CDR2 SNEGSKA (reference sequence). This CDR3 has 11 amino acids. The CDR3 spells CSARWTYEQYF. Here the CDR3 DNA reads TGCAGTGCGAGGTGGACCTACGAGCAGTACTTC.

The chain couples TRBV28 to TRBJ2-6; D ambiguous. The germline V gene has CDR1 MDHEN and CDR2 SYDVKM. V was cut by 3 bases and J by 0 bases, with 3 bases left in between. CDR3 length: 14 residues. The chain's CDR3 is CASSFSSGANVLTF. CDR3 sequence (DNA): TGTGCCAGCAGTTTCAGCTCTGGGGCCAACGTCCTGACTTTC.

V gene TRBV4-3 combines with J gene TRBJ1-3; perhaps TRBD1 as D (6 bases). The CDR3 is 14 residues long. Germline V CDR1 and CDR2: LGHNA, YSLEER. The germline V and J ends were trimmed by 0 bases and 8 bases, with 11 bases remaining between them. Here the CDR3 reads CASSQEGAGDTIYF. The CDR3 DNA reads as TGCGCCAGCAGCCAAGAGGGGGCAGGGGACACCATATATTTT.

V usage is TRBV27 and J usage is TRBJ1-1, with 7 bases lining up with TRBD1. Germline lookup yields CDR1 MNHEY and CDR2 SMNVEV (reference sequence). V shed 5 bases and J 5 bases; nucleotides not matched to a gene: 5. This CDR3 is 13 amino acids long. The CDR3 spells CASSRQGGTEAFF. The DNA of the CDR3 is TGTGCCAGCAGTAGACAGGGTGGGACTGAAGCTTTCTTT.

The rearrangement links TRBV27 to TRBJ2-1, with 8 bases identical to TRBD2. V trimming: 2 bases; J trimming: 0 bases; junction bases outside the gene matches: 0. The germline gives CDR1 MNHEY, CDR2 SMNVEV (reference sequence). The CDR3 runs 15 residues. CDR3 amino acids: CASSLSGSSYNEQFF. The CDR3 nucleotides are TGTGCCAGCAGTTTAAGCGGGAGCTCCTACAATGAGCAGTTCTTC.

This chain links TRBV3-1 (or the pseudogene TRBV3-2) with TRBJ2-1; D perhaps matches TRBD2 (6 bases). The germline V and J ends were trimmed by 5 bases and 5 bases, with 13 bases remaining between them. CDR3 length: 14 residues. CDR1 LGHDT and CDR2 YNNKEL come from the germline V gene (reference sequence). CDR3 region: CASSGRPKNNEQFF. In DNA, the CDR3 is TGTGCCAGCAGCGGGAGGCCCAAGAACAATGAGCAGTTCTTC.

This chain uses TRBV7-2 with TRBJ2-3; D ambiguous. Germline CDR1 SGHTA, CDR2 FQGNSA. With 5 bases removed from V and 4 bases from J, the gap between germline ends came to 16 bases. The CDR3 is 15 residues long. Here the CDR3 reads CASSVLNVAADTQYF. Written as DNA, the CDR3 is TGTGCCAGCAGCGTCCTGAATGTGGCCGCAGATACGCAGTATTTT. The entire variable domain, with the rest obtained from reference TRBV7-2 and TRBJ2-3, is as follows: GAGVSQSPSNKVTEKGKDVELRCDPISGHTALYWYRQSLGQGLEFLIYFQGNSAPDKSGLPSDRFSAERTGGSVSTLTIQRTQQEDSAVYLCASSVLNVAADTQYFGPGTRLTVL.

The chain employs TRBV24-1 and TRBJ2-3; TRBD2 agrees at 14 bases. The CDR3 spans 15 residues. J lost 8 bases, V lost 4 bases, and 4 bases had no gene match. The V gene's germline CDR1 is KGHDR and CDR2 SFDVKD. In DNA form, the CDR3 reads TGTGCCACCAGTGAACAGGGACTAGCGGGAGTTACGCAGTATTTT. Its translation is CATSEQGLAGVTQYF.